This TCR beta chain was found in a study of blood T cell repertoires in COVID-19. For the study at large: Material from acute and convalescent COVID-19 was sourced from the United States, Italy and Spain. Sources were T cells, B-cell-depleted T cells, or PBMCs; the material itself was cDNA or gDNA.

The CDR3 has 16 residues. V shed 4 bases and J 8 bases; nucleotides not matched to a gene: 8. Germline loops: CDR1 SGHRS, CDR2 YFSETQ. Using immunoSEQ multiplex PCR, the repertoire was profiled, and TCRdb retains in-frame clones only, with some absent. The table has 200,000 to 300,000 clones, about nine tenths seen once. Living in about two dozen US areas, the participants were between roughly 18 and 90 years of age. The study assigned cohorts using participant-reported clinical history. The sample consisted of PBMCs or T cells enriched from blood (not recorded which). The V gene is TRBV5-1, the J gene TRBJ2-1; 14 bases fit TRBD2. The receptor's source is a man aged 35 to 55 who had recovered from COVID-19. This CDR3 is CASSGAGTSGSHEQFF. For the CDR3, the DNA is TGCGCCAGCAGCGGAGCGGGGACTAGCGGGAGTCATGAGCAGTTCTTC.